The T cell receptor (beta chain) described here comes from a study of blood T cell repertoires in COVID-19. In the study overall: Acute-phase and convalescent COVID-19 samples originated in the United States, Italy and Spain. T cells, B-cell-depleted T cells, or PBMCs supplied cDNA or gDNA.

The J segment lost 5 bases and the V segment lost 0 bases, leaving 11 bases of the junction unmatched. The CDR3 contains 16 residues. Germline values: CDR1 GTSNPN, CDR2 SVGIG (reference sequence). In the original workflow: Reference gene primer amplification gave nucleated cell count estimates. Only in-frame clones appear in the TCRdb table, and some are missing; sequencing was by immunoSEQ multiplex PCR. That table gives V, J and clone size, and the DNA gave D and trimming. The sample yields about 190,000 clones, around 80% seen once. The clonotype originates from a woman in her fifties or sixties with acute or convalescent COVID-19. The sequencing sample was made of peripheral blood. The genes are TRBV30 and TRBJ2-3; 7 bases are shared with TRBD2. The CDR3 protein is CAWSVRGSGPQDTQYF. In DNA form, the CDR3 reads TGTGCCTGGAGTGTACGGGGTAGCGGGCCCCAAGATACGCAGTATTTT.